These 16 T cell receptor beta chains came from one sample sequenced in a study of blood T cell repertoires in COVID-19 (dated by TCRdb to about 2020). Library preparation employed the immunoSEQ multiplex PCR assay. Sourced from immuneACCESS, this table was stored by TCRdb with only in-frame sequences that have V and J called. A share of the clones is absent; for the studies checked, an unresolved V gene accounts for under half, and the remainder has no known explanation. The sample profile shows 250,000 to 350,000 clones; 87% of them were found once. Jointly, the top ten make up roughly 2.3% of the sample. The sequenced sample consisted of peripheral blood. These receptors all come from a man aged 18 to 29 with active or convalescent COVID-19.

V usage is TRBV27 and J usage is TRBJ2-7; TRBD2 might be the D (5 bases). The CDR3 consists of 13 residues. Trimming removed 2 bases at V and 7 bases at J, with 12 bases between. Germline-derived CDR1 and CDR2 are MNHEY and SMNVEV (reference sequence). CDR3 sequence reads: CASSLAPTGEQYF. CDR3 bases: TGTGCCAGCAGTTTAGCCCCGACGGGGGAGCAGTACTTC.

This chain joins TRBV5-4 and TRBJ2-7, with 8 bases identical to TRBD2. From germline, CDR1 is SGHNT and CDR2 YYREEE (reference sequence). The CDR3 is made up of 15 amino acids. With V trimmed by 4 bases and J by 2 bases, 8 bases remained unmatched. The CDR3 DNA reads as TGTGCCAGCAGCCCAACCTTAGCGGGACCCTACGAGCAGTACTTC. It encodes CASSPTLAGPYEQYF.

In nucleotides, the CDR3 is TGCGCCAGCAGCCCAGGACTAGCGGGGGGCCATGAGCAGTTCTTC. This gives the protein CASSPGLAGGHEQFF. The rearrangement links TRBV4-3 to TRBJ2-1, with 14 bases aligning to TRBD2. The CDR3 covers 15 residues. Germline CDR1 reads LGHNA; CDR2 reads YSLEER. Trimming removed 4 bases from V and 8 bases from J; junction bases left unmatched: 4.

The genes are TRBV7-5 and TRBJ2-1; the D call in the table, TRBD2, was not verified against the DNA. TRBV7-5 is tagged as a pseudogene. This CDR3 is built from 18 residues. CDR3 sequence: CARSLGQGLAGTYNEQFF. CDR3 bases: TGTGCCAGAAGCTTGGGACAGGGACTAGCGGGGACTTACAATGAGCAGTTCTTC.

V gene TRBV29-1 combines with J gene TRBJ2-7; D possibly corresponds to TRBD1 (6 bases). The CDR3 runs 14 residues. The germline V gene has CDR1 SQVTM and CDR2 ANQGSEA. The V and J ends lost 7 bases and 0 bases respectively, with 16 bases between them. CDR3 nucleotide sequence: TGCAGCGCCACGACAGGAGGTAGCTCCTACGAGCAGTACTTC. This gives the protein CSATTGGSSYEQYF.

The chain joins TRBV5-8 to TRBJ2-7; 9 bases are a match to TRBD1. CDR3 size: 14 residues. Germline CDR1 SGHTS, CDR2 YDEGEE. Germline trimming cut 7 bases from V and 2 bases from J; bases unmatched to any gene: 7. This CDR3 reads CASRLGTGPYEQYF. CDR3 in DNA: TGTGCCAGCCGGCTCGGGACAGGGCCCTACGAGCAGTACTTC.

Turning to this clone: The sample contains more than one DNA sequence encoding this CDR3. CDR3 bases: TGTGCCAGCAGCCGAAGGGGGCGCAATGAAAAACTGTTTTTT. Encoded protein: CASSRRGRNEKLFF. J is TRBJ1-4 and V is TRBV5-4, with 7 bases identical to TRBD1. Losses at the gene ends were 4 bases for V and 5 bases for J; bases not matched to a gene: 5. CDR3 length: 14 residues. Germline V gene lookup returns CDR1 SGHNT and CDR2 YYREEE (reference sequence).

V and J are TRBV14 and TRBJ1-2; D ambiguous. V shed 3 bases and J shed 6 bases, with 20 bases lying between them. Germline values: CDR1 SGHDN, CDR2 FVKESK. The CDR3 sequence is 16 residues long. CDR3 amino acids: CASSHQAFRAGDGYTF. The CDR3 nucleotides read TGTGCCAGCAGCCACCAGGCTTTCCGGGCGGGCGATGGCTACACCTTC.

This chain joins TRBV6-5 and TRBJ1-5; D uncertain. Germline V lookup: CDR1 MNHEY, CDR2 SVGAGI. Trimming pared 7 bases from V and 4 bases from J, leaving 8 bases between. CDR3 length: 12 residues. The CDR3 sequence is CASTNRNQPQHF. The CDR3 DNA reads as TGTGCCAGCACCAATAGAAATCAGCCCCAGCATTTT.

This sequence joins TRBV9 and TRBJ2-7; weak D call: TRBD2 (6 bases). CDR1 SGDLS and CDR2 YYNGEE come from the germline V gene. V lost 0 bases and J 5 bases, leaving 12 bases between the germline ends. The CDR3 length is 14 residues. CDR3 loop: CASSVEGSGDEQYF. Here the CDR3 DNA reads TGTGCCAGCAGCGTAGAAGGGTCGGGGGACGAGCAGTACTTC.

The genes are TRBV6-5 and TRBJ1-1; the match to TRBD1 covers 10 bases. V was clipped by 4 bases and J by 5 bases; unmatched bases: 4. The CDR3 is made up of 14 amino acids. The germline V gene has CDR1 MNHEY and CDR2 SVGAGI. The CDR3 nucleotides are TGTGCCAGCAGTTTCGGGACAGGGGTGACTGAAGCTTTCTTT. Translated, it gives CASSFGTGVTEAFF.

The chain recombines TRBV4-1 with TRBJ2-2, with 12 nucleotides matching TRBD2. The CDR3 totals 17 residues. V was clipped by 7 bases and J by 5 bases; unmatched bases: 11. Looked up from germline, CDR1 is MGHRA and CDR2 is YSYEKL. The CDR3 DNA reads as TGCGCCAGCACGGGACTAGCGGGTTCAACAACGACCGGGGAGCTGTTTTTT. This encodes CASTGLAGSTTTGELFF.

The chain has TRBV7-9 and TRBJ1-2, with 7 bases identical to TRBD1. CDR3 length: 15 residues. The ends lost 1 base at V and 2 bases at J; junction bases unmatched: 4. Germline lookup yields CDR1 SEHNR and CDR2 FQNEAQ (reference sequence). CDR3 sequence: CASSLVGDSNYGYTF. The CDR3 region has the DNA TGTGCCAGCAGCTTAGTGGGGGACAGCAACTATGGCTACACCTTC.

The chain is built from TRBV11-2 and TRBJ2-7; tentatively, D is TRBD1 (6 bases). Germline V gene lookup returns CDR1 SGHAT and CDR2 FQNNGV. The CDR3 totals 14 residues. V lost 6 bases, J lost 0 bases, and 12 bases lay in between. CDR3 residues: CASSLPGHSYEQYF. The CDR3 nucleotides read TGTGCCAGCAGTCTTCCGGGACACTCCTACGAGCAGTACTTC.

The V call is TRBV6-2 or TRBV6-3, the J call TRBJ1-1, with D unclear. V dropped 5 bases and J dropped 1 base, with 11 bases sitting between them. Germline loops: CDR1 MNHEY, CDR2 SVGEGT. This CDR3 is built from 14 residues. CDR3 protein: CASSLPSGNTEAFF. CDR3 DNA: TGTGCCAGCAGTCTCCCGTCAGGGAACACTGAAGCTTTCTTT.

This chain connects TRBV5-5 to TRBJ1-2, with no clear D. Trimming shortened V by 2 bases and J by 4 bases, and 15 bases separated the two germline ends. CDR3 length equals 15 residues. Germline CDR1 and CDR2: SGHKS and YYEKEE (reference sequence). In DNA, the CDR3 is TGTGCCAGCAGCTTTCAAGTTCGTGCAGGCTATGGCTACACCTTC. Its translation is CASSFQVRAGYGYTF. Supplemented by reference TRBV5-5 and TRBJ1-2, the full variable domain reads DAGVTQSPTHLIKTRGQQVTLRCSPISGHKSVSWYQQVLGQGPQFIFQYYEKEERGRGNFPDRFSARQFPNYSSELNVNALLLGDSALYLCASSFQVRAGYGYTFGSGTRLTVV.